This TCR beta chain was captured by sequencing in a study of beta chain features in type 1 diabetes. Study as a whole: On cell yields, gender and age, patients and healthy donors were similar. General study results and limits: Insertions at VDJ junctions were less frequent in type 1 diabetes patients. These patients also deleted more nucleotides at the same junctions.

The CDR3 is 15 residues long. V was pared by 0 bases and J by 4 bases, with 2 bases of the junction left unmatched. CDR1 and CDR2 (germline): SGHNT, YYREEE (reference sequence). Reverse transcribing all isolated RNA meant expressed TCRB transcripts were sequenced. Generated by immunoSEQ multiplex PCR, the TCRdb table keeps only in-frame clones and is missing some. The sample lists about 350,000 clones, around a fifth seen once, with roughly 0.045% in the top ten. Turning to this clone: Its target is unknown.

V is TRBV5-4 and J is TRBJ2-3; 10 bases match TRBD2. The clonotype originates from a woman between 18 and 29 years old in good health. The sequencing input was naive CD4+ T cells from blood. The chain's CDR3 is CASSLVLAGADTQYF. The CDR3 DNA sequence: TGTGCCAGCAGCTTGGTGCTAGCGGGAGCAGATACGCAGTATTTT.